Following are 3 T cell receptor beta chains from one sample sequenced in a study of cytomegalovirus exposure and HLA in healthy donors. Amplification used 60 Vbeta primers and 13 Jbeta primers. Sequenced by immunoSEQ multiplex PCR; TCRdb stores in-frame clones only, minus some. Counted here are 180,000 or so clones, nearly 80% occurring once; the ten biggest clones make up roughly 2.7%. The sequencing sample was made of PBMCs. Receptors originate from a female donor in good health and CMV-seronegative.

The CDR3 coding sequence is TGCGCCAGCAGACTAAACACTGGCAATCAGCCCCAGCATTTT. This sequence encodes CASRLNTGNQPQHF. V and J are TRBV5-1 and TRBJ1-5, with unresolved D. V gave up 5 bases and J gave up 2 bases, with 11 bases separating them. Per germline, CDR1 SGHRS and CDR2 YFSETQ. The CDR3 has 14 residues. Using reference TRBV5-1 and TRBJ1-5 for the parts outside the CDR3, the full variable domain is KAGVTQTPRYLIKTRGQQVTLSCSPISGHRSVSWYQQTPGQGLQFLFEYFSETQRNKGNFPGRFSGRQFSNSRSEMNVSTLELGDSALYLCASRLNTGNQPQHFGDGTRLSIL.

The chain is built from TRBV19 and TRBJ1-5; D remains unclear. The V gene's germline CDR1 is LNHDA and CDR2 SQIVND (reference sequence). This CDR3 is built from 14 residues. The ends were cut back, 2 bases at V and 5 bases at J, with 10 bases in the middle. The chain's CDR3 is CASSIKYGDQPQHF. The CDR3 DNA follows: TGTGCCAGTAGTATAAAGTACGGGGATCAGCCCCAGCATTTT.

This clone has a single count. Other DNA sequences from this sample encode an identical CDR3 as well. The gene calls are TRBV14 and TRBJ1-2; a weak D match, TRBD1 (6 bases). V lost 0 bases and J 4 bases, leaving 12 bases between the germline ends. Germline V gene lookup returns CDR1 SGHDN and CDR2 FVKESK. The CDR3 loop spans 15 amino acids. Here the CDR3 DNA reads TGTGCCAGCAGCCAAGACACAGGGTTTATCTATGGCTACACCTTC. It yields the protein CASSQDTGFIYGYTF.